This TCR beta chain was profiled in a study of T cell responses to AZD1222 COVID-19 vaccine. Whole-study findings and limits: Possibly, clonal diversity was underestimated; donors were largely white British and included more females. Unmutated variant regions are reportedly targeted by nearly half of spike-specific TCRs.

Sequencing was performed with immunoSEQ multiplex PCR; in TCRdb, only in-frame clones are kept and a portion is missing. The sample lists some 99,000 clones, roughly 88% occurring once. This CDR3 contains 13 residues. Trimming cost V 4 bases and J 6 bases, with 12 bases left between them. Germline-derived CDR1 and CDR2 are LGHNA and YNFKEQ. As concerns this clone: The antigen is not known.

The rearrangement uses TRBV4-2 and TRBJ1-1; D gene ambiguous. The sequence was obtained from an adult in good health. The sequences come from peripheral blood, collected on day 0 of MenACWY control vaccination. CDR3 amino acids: CASSLSFDAEAFF. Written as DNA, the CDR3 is TGTGCCAGCAGCCTGTCCTTCGACGCTGAAGCTTTCTTT.